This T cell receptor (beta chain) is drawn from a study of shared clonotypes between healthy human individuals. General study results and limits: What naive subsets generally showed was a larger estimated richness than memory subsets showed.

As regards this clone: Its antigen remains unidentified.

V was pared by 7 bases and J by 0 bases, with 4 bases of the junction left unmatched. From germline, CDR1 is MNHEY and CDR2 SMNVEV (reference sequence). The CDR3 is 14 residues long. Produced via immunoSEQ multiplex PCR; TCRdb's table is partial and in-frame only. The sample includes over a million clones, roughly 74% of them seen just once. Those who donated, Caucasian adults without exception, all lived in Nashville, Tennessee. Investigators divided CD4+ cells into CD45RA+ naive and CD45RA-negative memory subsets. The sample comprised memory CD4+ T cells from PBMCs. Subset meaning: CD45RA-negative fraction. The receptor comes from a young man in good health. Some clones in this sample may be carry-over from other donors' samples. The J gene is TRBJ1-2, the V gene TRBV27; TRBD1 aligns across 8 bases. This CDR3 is CASNKQGANYGYTF. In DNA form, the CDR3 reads TGTGCCAGCAACAAACAGGGGGCTAACTATGGCTACACCTTC.